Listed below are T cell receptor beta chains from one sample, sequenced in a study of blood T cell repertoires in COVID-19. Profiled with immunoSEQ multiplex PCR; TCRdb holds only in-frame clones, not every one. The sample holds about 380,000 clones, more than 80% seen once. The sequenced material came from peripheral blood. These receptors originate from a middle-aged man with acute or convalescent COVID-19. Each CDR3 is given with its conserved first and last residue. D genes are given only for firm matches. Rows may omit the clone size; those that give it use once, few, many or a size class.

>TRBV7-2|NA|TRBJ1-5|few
CASSTRGNQPQHF
TGTGCCAGCAGCACACGTGGCAATCAGCCCCAGCATTTT
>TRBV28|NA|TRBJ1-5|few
CASSSLGGMGNQPQHF
TGTGCCAGCAGTTCTCTCGGGGGTATGGGCAATCAGCCCCAGCATTTT
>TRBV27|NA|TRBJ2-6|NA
CASSFLRASGANVLTF
TGTGCCAGCAGTTTTCTTAGAGCTTCTGGGGCCAACGTCCTGACTTTC
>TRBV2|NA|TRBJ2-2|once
CASISSRAGELFF
TGTGCCAGTATCTCCTCGCGAGCCGGGGAGCTGTTTTTT
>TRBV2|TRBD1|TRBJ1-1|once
CASSEGEGAAEAFF
TGTGCCAGCAGTGAAGGAGAGGGGGCCGCTGAAGCTTTCTTT
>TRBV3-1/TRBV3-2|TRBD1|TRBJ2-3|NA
CASSQMWTGGTDTQYF
TGTGCCAGCAGCCAAATGTGGACAGGGGGCACAGATACGCAGTATTTT
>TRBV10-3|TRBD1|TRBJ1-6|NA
CAISGVTGDNSPLHF
TGTGCCATCAGTGGAGTTACAGGGGACAATTCACCCCTCCACTTT
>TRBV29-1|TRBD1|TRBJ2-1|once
CSVGQGLGNEQFF
TGCAGCGTTGGACAGGGATTGGGCAATGAGCAGTTCTTC
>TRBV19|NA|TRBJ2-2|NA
CASSIKRDTGELFF
TGTGCCAGTAGTATAAAACGCGACACCGGGGAGCTGTTTTTT
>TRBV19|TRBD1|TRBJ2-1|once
CASRSQGVNEQFF
TGTGCCAGTAGATCCCAGGGGGTGAATGAGCAGTTCTTC
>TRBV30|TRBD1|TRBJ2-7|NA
CAWSKSLGTGNYEQYF
TGTGCCTGGAGTAAATCTTTGGGGACAGGGAACTACGAGCAGTACTTC
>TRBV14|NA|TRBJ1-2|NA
CASSQFGSYGYTF
TGTGCCAGCAGCCAATTCGGGAGCTATGGCTACACCTTC
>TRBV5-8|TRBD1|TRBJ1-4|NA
CASSSGTGEEKLFF
TGTGCCAGCAGCTCCGGGACAGGGGAAGAAAAACTGTTTTTT
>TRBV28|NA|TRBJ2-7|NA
CASSSLESYSYEQYF
TGTGCCAGCAGTTCCCTCGAGTCATACTCCTACGAGCAGTACTTC
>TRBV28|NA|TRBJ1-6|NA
CASSFNQGWNSPLHF
TGTGCCAGCAGTTTCAATCAGGGTTGGAATTCACCCCTCCACTTT
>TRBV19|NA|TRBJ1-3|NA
CASSPAGLASGNTIYF
TGTGCCAGTAGTCCTGCTGGTCTGGCCTCTGGAAACACCATATATTTT
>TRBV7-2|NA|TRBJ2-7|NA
CASSLGEIQSYEQYF
TGTGCCAGCAGCTTAGGGGAGATTCAGTCCTACGAGCAGTACTTC
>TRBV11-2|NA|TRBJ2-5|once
CASSLGARTIQETQYF
TGTGCCAGCAGCTTAGGGGCCCGGACAATCCAAGAGACCCAGTACTTC
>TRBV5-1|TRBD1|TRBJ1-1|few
CASSSGQGNTEAFF
TGCGCCAGCAGCTCGGGACAGGGGAACACTGAAGCTTTCTTT
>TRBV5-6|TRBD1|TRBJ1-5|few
CASSPDRALEPQHF
TGTGCCAGCAGCCCGGACAGGGCTTTAGAGCCCCAGCATTTT
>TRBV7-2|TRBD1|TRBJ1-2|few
CASSPGQLNYGYTF
TGTGCCAGCAGCCCGGGACAGCTGAACTATGGCTACACCTTC
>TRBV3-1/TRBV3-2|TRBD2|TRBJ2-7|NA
CASSQATSAYYEQYF
TGTGCCAGCAGCCAAGCGACTAGCGCGTACTACGAGCAGTACTTC
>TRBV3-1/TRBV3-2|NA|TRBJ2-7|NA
CASSQQMDSDEQYF
TGTGCCAGCAGCCAACAAATGGACTCGGACGAGCAGTACTTC
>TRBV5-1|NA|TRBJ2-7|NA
CASSQRQDRGEQYF
TGCGCCAGCAGCCAACGACAGGATAGGGGGGAGCAGTACTTC
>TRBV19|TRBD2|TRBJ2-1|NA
CASQPPRGLAGHNEQFF
TGTGCCAGTCAACCGCCTCGGGGACTAGCGGGACACAATGAGCAGTTCTTC
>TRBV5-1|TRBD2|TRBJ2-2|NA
CASSSTSGVNTGELFF
TGCGCCAGCAGCTCTACTAGCGGGGTGAACACCGGGGAGCTGTTTTTT
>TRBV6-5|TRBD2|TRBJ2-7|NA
CASRIGGGSSYEQYF
TGTGCCAGCAGGATTGGCGGGGGTAGCTCCTACGAGCAGTACTTC
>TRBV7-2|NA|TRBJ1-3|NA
CASSPGGSSGNTIYF
TGTGCCAGCAGCCCAGGAGGGAGCTCTGGAAACACCATATATTTT
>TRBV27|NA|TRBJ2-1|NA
CASSLSPIAWGHNEQFF
TGTGCCAGCAGTTTGTCGCCTATAGCTTGGGGCCACAATGAGCAGTTCTTC
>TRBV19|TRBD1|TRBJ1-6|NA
CASRTGANSPLHF
TGTGCCAGTAGAACAGGGGCCAATTCACCCCTCCACTTT
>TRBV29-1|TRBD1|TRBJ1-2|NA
CSVEGGDRSDYTF
TGCAGCGTTGAAGGGGGGGACAGAAGTGACTACACCTTC
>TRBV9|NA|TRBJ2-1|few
CASSALPPGSSYNEQFF
TGTGCCAGCAGCGCCCTCCCCCCGGGGAGCTCCTACAATGAGCAGTTCTTC
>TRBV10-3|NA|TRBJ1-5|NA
CAISEPDQPQHF
TGTGCCATCAGTGAGCCAGATCAGCCCCAGCATTTT
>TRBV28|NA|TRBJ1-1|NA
CASRTTGNTEAFF
TGTGCCAGCAGAACGACAGGGAACACTGAAGCTTTCTTT
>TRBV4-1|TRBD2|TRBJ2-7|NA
CASSFGGGAYYEQYF
TGCGCCAGCAGCTTTGGCGGGGGGGCGTACTACGAGCAGTACTTC
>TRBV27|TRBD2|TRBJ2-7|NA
CASRPRSERGYEQYF
TGTGCCAGCAGGCCAAGGTCGGAGCGGGGTTACGAGCAGTACTTC
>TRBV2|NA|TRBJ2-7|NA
CASSNRVSYEQYF
TGTGCCAGCAGTAACAGGGTCTCCTACGAGCAGTACTTC
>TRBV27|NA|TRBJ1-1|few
CASSLQGRTEAFF
TGTGCCAGCAGTTTACAGGGTAGAACTGAAGCTTTCTTT
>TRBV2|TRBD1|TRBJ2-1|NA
CASRGTGAGDEQFF
TGTGCCAGCAGAGGGACAGGGGCAGGGGATGAGCAGTTCTTC
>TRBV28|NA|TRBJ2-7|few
CASSFLRLNYEQYF
TGTGCCAGCAGTTTCCTCAGGCTAAACTACGAGCAGTACTTC
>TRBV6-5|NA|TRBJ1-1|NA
CASSYSMWETNTEAFF
TGTGCCAGCAGTTACTCGATGTGGGAGACGAACACTGAAGCTTTCTTT
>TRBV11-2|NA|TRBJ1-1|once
CASSLDQDRTEAFF
TGTGCCAGCAGCTTAGATCAGGATCGCACTGAAGCTTTCTTT
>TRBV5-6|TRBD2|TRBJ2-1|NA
CASRPRGVVAGGNEQFF
TGTGCCAGCAGGCCCCGAGGTGTGGTAGCGGGAGGCAATGAGCAGTTCTTC
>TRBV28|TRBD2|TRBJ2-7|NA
CASINFPGGKFEQYF
TGTGCCAGCATTAACTTCCCCGGGGGGAAATTCGAGCAGTACTTC
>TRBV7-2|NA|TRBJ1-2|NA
CASSLNSNYGYTF
TGTGCCAGCAGCTTAAACTCAAACTATGGCTACACCTTC
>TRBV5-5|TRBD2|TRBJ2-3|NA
CASSSLAGGGDTQYF
TGTGCCAGCAGCTCCCTAGCGGGAGGGGGAGATACGCAGTATTTT
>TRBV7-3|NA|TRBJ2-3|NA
CASSDRGGPRDTQYF
TGTGCCAGCAGCGATCGCGGGGGCCCCCGGGATACGCAGTATTTT
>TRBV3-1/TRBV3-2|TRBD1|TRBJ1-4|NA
CASSQEFREGGTNEKLFF
TGTGCCAGCAGCCAAGAGTTCCGGGAAGGGGGCACTAATGAAAAACTGTTTTTT
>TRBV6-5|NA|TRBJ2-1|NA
CASSRLAETNEQFF
TGTGCCAGCAGTCGGTTAGCGGAGACCAATGAGCAGTTCTTC
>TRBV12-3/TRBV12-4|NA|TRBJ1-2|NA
CASSSDSSGYTF
TGTGCCAGCAGTTCCGACAGTTCCGGCTACACCTTC